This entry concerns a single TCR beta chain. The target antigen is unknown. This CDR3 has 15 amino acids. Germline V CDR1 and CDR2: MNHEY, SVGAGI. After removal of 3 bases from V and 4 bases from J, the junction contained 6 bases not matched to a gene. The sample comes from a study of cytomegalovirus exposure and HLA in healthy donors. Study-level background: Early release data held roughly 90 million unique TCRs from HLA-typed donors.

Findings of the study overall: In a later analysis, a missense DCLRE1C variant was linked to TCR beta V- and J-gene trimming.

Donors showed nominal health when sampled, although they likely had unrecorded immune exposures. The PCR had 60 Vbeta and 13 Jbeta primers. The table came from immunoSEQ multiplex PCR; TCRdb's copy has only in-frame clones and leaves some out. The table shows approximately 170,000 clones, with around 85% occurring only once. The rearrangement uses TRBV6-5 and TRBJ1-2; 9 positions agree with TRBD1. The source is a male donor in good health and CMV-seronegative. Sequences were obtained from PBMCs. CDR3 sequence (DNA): TGTGCCAGCAGTTATTCAGGACAGGGGAGCTATGGCTACACCTTC. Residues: CASSYSGQGSYGYTF.